One T cell receptor (beta chain) is described in this entry. The antigen is undetermined. This record belongs to a study of immune cell composition in non-small cell lung cancer. Findings and caveats of the study: Smoking pack-years did not significantly correlate with tumour TCR-beta clonality. Clones >0.5% enriched in tumour were rarer in adenocarcinoma (roughly 33%) than squamous (about 80%). Tumour-reactive clones were not shown to match dominant in vivo tumour clones.

Normal lung sampling was at least 3 cm from the tumour, as distant as possible. DNA was extracted from unsorted cell suspensions stored frozen. Only in-frame clones appear in the TCRdb table, and some are missing; sequencing was by immunoSEQ multiplex PCR. Of approximately 6,800 clones in the sample, around 77% were seen once. CDR3 size: 16 residues. Germline V gene sequence: CDR1 SGHAT, CDR2 FQNNGV. V was pared by 2 bases and J by 5 bases, with 7 bases of the junction left unmatched. The sequence was obtained from a human donor with non-small cell lung cancer. The V gene is TRBV11-2, the J gene TRBJ2-1; 9 positions match TRBD1. The sequenced material came from non-adjacent lung tissue. The CDR3 DNA is TGTGCCAGCAGCTTATTAGGACAGGGGTCTGACAATGAGCAGTTCTTC. Protein product: CASSLLGQGSDNEQFF.